Listed below are T cell receptor beta chains from one sample, sequenced in a study of blood T cells in healthy people across ages. TCRdb fed the 5' RACE reads into MiXCR, producing one record per CDR3 protein. This sample has some 920,000 distinct CDR3 sequences, with roughly half found just once. The specimen was blood. Every receptor here comes from an older woman in good health. The CDR3 runs from the conserved cysteine through the conserved F or W. D genes are given only for firm matches. Rows give clone size only sometimes, using once, few, many, or a class for an expanded clone.

CDR3 protein	CDR3 DNA	D gene	V gene	J gene	clone size
CASSILWGGVNTEAFF	TGTGCCAGCAGTATTTTATGGGGGGGGGTAAACACTGAAGCTTTCTTT	-	TRBV27	TRBJ1-1	once
CASRSGAGGTQYF	TGTGCCAGCCGTAGCGGTGCAGGAGGGACGCAGTATTTT	-	TRBV3-1	TRBJ2-3	-
CASSQRLTGTGGMAFYGYTF	TGTGCCAGCAGCCAACGACTCACCGGGACAGGGGGCATGGCCTTCTATGGCTACACCTTC	TRBD1	TRBV4-2	TRBJ1-2	many
CASRPTTLAGISSYEQYF	TGTGCCAGCAGGCCGACCACACTAGCGGGCATTAGCTCCTACGAGCAGTACTTC	TRBD2	TRBV28	TRBJ2-7	-
CASSASGGADYTDTQYF	TGTGCCAGCAGCGCTAGCGGGGGGGCGGACTACACAGATACGCAGTATTTT	TRBD2	TRBV28	TRBJ2-3	-
CSAQVPGRGNEQFF	TGCAGTGCTCAGGTACCCGGGAGGGGCAATGAGCAGTTCTTC	TRBD2	TRBV20-1	TRBJ2-1	-
CASSLAGLETQYF	TGCGCCAGCAGCTTGGCCGGCTTAGAGACCCAGTACTTC	-	TRBV5-1	TRBJ2-5	few
CSAGVTGPQETQYF	TGCAGTGCTGGCGTGACAGGGCCCCAAGAGACCCAGTACTTC	TRBD1	TRBV20-1	TRBJ2-5	-
CASSLAARLQSSYEQYF	TGTGCCAGCAGTTTAGCGGCCCGGTTACAATCCTCGTACGAGCAGTACTTC	-	TRBV12-3/TRBV12-4	TRBJ2-7	-
CASRAGEYTDTQYF	TGTGCCAGCAGGGCGGGGGAATACACAGATACGCAGTATTTT	TRBD2	TRBV2	TRBJ2-3	-
CASSSSPWGRSGSTTYEQYF	TGTGCCAGCAGTTCCAGCCCCTGGGGGAGAAGCGGGAGCACAACCTACGAGCAGTACTTC	TRBD2	TRBV12-3/TRBV12-4	TRBJ2-7	-
CASSLWAFGNQPQHF	TGTGCCAGCAGTTTATGGGCGTTCGGCAATCAGCCCCAGCATTTT	-	TRBV27	TRBJ1-5	-
CSAAPGVQQFF	TGCAGTGCTGCGCCAGGGGTTCAGCAGTTCTTC	-	TRBV20-1	TRBJ2-1	-
CASSERGGGEKLFF	TGTGCCAGCAGTGAGCGTGGGGGAGGTGAAAAACTGTTTTTT	-	TRBV12-3/TRBV12-4	TRBJ1-4	many
CASSFVGEETQYF	TGTGCCAGCAGTTTCGTAGGGGAAGAGACCCAGTACTTC	-	TRBV27	TRBJ2-5	many
CSVEEAGSGTDTQYF	TGCAGCGTTGAGGAGGCGGGTAGCGGTACAGATACGCAGTATTTT	-	TRBV29-1	TRBJ2-3	few
CASSLARDRGRSEQFF	TGTGCCAGCAGCTTAGCCCGGGACAGGGGGCGTTCTGAGCAGTTCTTC	TRBD1	TRBV7-9	TRBJ2-1	-
CASTLGAIPLGYTF	TGTGCCAGCACCTTGGGGGCTATTCCCCTGGGCTACACCTTC	-	TRBV12-3/TRBV12-4	TRBJ1-2	few
CASSYPDGFQSYEQYF	TGTGCCAGCAGCTACCCAGACGGATTTCAGTCCTACGAGCAGTACTTC	-	TRBV5-6	TRBJ2-7	-
CASTNSSYGYTF	TGTGCCAGCACTAACAGTTCATATGGCTACACCTTC	-	TRBV6-6	TRBJ1-2	few
CASTDRGSISTDTQYF	TGTGCCAGCACCGACAGGGGTAGCATTAGCACAGATACGCAGTATTTT	TRBD1	TRBV28	TRBJ2-3	-
CASRYSGTDKNIQYF	TGTGCCAGCAGATATAGCGGGACTGACAAAAACATTCAGTACTTC	TRBD2	TRBV2	TRBJ2-4	-
CASSLGDRGEKLFF	TGTGCCAGCAGTTTGGGGGACAGGGGTGAAAAACTGTTTTTT	TRBD1	TRBV28	TRBJ1-4	-
CSVEERDLNSGANVLTF	TGCAGCGTTGAGGAGAGAGACTTAAACTCTGGGGCCAACGTCCTGACTTTC	-	TRBV29-1	TRBJ2-6	-
CASSPGGLAGGVTDTQYF	TGTGCCAGCAGCCCCGGAGGACTAGCGGGAGGTGTGACAGATACGCAGTATTTT	TRBD2	TRBV7-9	TRBJ2-3	few
CSVGGLAYYEQYF	TGCAGCGTTGGCGGACTGGCATACTACGAGCAGTACTTC	-	TRBV29-1	TRBJ2-7	few
CASSLHSETEAFF	TGCGCCAGCAGCCTACACTCGGAGACTGAAGCTTTCTTT	-	TRBV5-1	TRBJ1-1	-
CASSQREGPNQPQHF	TGTGCCAGCAGCCAACGGGAGGGGCCAAATCAGCCCCAGCATTTT	-	TRBV2	TRBJ1-5	-
CASSPGRSSYNEQFF	TGTGCCAGCAGCCCCGGGCGGAGCTCCTACAATGAGCAGTTCTTC	-	TRBV5-1	TRBJ2-1	many
CASSPLGSFHEQFF	TGCGCCAGCAGTCCATTGGGTAGCTTTCATGAGCAGTTCTTC	-	TRBV4-1	TRBJ2-1	-
CASSYSISQETQYF	TGTGCCAGCAGTTACTCGATCAGTCAAGAGACCCAGTACTTC	-	TRBV6-5	TRBJ2-5	few
CASSQVGRSYEQYF	TGCGCCAGCAGCCAGGTCGGGCGGAGCTACGAGCAGTACTTC	-	TRBV5-1	TRBJ2-7	few
CASSYERSYNEQFF	TGTGCCAGCAGTTACGAGAGGTCCTACAATGAGCAGTTCTTC	-	TRBV6-6	TRBJ2-1	-
CASSQDSYEQFF	TGTGCCAGCAGCCAAGATTCATATGAGCAGTTCTTC	-	TRBV3-1	TRBJ2-1	few
CASSWQGRLAKNIQYF	TGTGCCAGCAGCTGGCAGGGGAGGCTGGCCAAAAACATTCAGTACTTC	-	TRBV7-2	TRBJ2-4	-
CAISDSSGRANEQFF	TGTGCCATCAGTGATAGTAGCGGGAGGGCCAATGAGCAGTTCTTC	TRBD2	TRBV10-3	TRBJ2-1	-
CASNFLLYEQYF	TGTGCCAGCAATTTTTTGCTATACGAGCAGTACTTC	-	TRBV28	TRBJ2-7	-
CATSGVSNEQFF	TGTGCCACCAGTGGAGTGTCCAATGAGCAGTTCTTC	-	TRBV24-1	TRBJ2-1	-
CSAEDMYEQYF	TGCAGTGCTGAGGACATGTACGAGCAGTACTTC	-	TRBV20-1	TRBJ2-7	few
CASSSGYWGHEKLFF	TGTGCCAGCAGTTCGGGGTATTGGGGGCATGAAAAACTGTTTTTT	-	TRBV6-5	TRBJ1-4	once
CASSLGSTYGYTF	TGTGCCAGCAGTTTAGGGTCTACCTATGGCTACACCTTC	-	TRBV12-3/TRBV12-4	TRBJ1-2	few
CASSSGTSGSYNEQFF	TGTGCCAGCAGTTCCGGGACTAGCGGGTCCTACAATGAGCAGTTCTTC	TRBD2	TRBV27	TRBJ2-1	many
CASSPGLVEGETQYF	TGTGCCAGCTCACCGGGACTGGTGGAAGGAGAGACCCAGTACTTC	-	TRBV18	TRBJ2-5	-
CASSQGGLAGLNNEQYF	TGTGCCAGCAGCCAAGGTGGACTAGCGGGACTGAACAATGAGCAGTACTTC	TRBD2	TRBV3-1	TRBJ2-7	-
CASSATAGTEAQYF	TGTGCCAGCTCCGCTACGGCAGGAACGGAGGCCCAGTACTTC	-	TRBV11-3	TRBJ2-5	few
CASDEGGETDTQYF	TGTGCCAGCGACGAAGGGGGCGAGACAGATACGCAGTATTTT	TRBD1	TRBV28	TRBJ2-3	-
CASSFRGASYNSPLHF	TGTGCCAGCAGCTTCCGGGGGGCCTCCTATAATTCACCCCTCCACTTT	-	TRBV7-3	TRBJ1-6	few
CSARATGDQPQHF	TGCAGTGCTAGAGCAACAGGAGATCAGCCCCAGCATTTT	-	TRBV20-1	TRBJ1-5	-
CASRPPGHFPGELFF	TGTGCCAGCAGACCCCCGGGACATTTCCCCGGGGAGCTGTTTTTT	-	TRBV7-6	TRBJ2-2	-
CASSQLWMGGGETQYF	TGTGCCAGCAGCCAACTTTGGATGGGAGGAGGTGAGACCCAGTACTTC	-	TRBV7-9	TRBJ2-5	-
CASRRAQTYEQYF	TGTGCCAGCAGAAGGGCCCAAACCTACGAGCAGTACTTC	-	TRBV7-6	TRBJ2-7	few
CSARTLGGLSYNEQFF	TGCAGTGCTAGGACTCTGGGGGGCCTCTCCTACAATGAGCAGTTCTTC	-	TRBV20-1	TRBJ2-1	once
CASSLSQGPNYEQYF	TGTGCCAGCAGCTTAAGTCAGGGGCCCAACTACGAGCAGTACTTC	-	TRBV7-9	TRBJ2-7	few
CASRPTSARTDTQYF	TGCGCCAGCAGGCCCACTAGTGCTCGCACAGATACGCAGTATTTT	-	TRBV4-1	TRBJ2-3	few